These 8 T cell receptor beta chains were sequenced from one sample in a study of post-analysis software for immune sequencing data. Their recognized antigens are unknown. Findings and limits, study-wide: Four to six TRBV segments were more frequent in patients than controls; TRBV5-6, TRBV5-1 and TRBV20-1 belonged to this group.

Unique molecular identifiers featured in each of the TCR beta cDNA libraries. From the PCR reads, TCRdb called clonotypes with MiXCR, one entry per CDR3 protein. Among some 190,000 distinct CDR3 sequences listed, over 25% were seen once. The sequencing sample was made of blood. The receptor source for this set is a girl aged 2-17 years with multiple sclerosis.

This chain joins TRBV7-2 and TRBJ2-5, with 9 bases identical to TRBD2. Germline V gene lookup returns CDR1 SGHTA and CDR2 FQGNSA. The CDR3 totals 15 residues. V dropped 1 base and J dropped 2; count of bases not matched to a gene: 2. The CDR3 coding sequence is TGTGCCAGCAGCTTAGAAGCGGGGGGTCAAGAGACCCAGTACTTC. Translating gives CASSLEAGGQETQYF.

This clonotype has at least ten counts. This chain joins TRBV29-1 and TRBJ2-7, with D possibly called TRBD1 or TRBD2 (5 bases each). CDR3 length equals 13 residues. Germline V gene sequence: CDR1 SQVTM, CDR2 ANQGSEA. Between the trimmed V and J ends, which lost 0 bases and 9 bases, there was a span of 15 bases. CDR3: CSVEDRRSRGQYF. The CDR3 coding sequence is TGCAGCGTTGAAGACAGGAGGTCGAGGGGGCAGTACTTC.

This clonotype was counted at least ten times. The chain recombines TRBV29-1 with TRBJ2-1, with no clear D. The V and J ends lost 8 bases and 6 bases respectively, with 14 bases between them. CDR3 size: 12 residues. Looked up from germline, CDR1 is SQVTM and CDR2 is ANQGSEA. The CDR3 region has the DNA TGCAGCATCGGAACGGAAATCAATGAGCAGTTCTTC. Translated: CSIGTEINEQFF.

The table lists this clonotype with many counts. The chain links TRBV20-1 to TRBJ2-1; a possible D gene is TRBD1 (6 bases). V was cut by 6 bases and J by 4 bases, with 10 bases left in between. This CDR3 comprises 12 residues. Germline CDR1 is DFQATT and CDR2 is SNEGSKA (reference sequence). The DNA of the CDR3 is TGCAGTGCAAACAGGGTTTACAATGAGCAGTTCTTC. Its translation: CSANRVYNEQFF.

This chain connects TRBV5-1 to TRBJ1-1, with D perhaps TRBD1 (6 bases). This CDR3 has 12 amino acids. V lost 5 bases to trimming and J lost 11 bases, with 16 bases between them. Germline-derived CDR1 and CDR2 are SGHRS and YFSETQ. CDR3 residues: CASRPTQGRAFF. CDR3 bases: TGCGCCAGCAGACCGACACAGGGTCGGGCTTTCTTT.

On this clonotype itself: One junction end does not reproduce the germline sequence, and a read error may be involved. The chain carries TRBV20-1 and TRBJ2-1, with TRBD1 matching over 7 bases. The CDR3 consists of 12 residues. The germline V gene has CDR1 DFQATT and CDR2 SNEGSKA (reference sequence). CDR3 nucleotides: TGCAGGGCTAGGGGACAGAACAATGAGCAGTTCTTC. This codes for CRARGQNNEQFF.

On this clonotype: A much bigger clone sits one base away, suggesting this may be a read error. This chain connects TRBV6-5 to TRBJ2-3; D is unresolved. The germline gives CDR1 MNHEY, CDR2 SVGAGI. CDR3 length: 15 amino acids. V was cut by 8 bases and J by 0 bases, with 15 bases left in between. CDR3 nucleotide sequence: TGTGCCAGCCGTTTAGGTCCCCCTAGCACAGATACGCAGTATTTT. As protein: CASRLGPPSTDTQYF.

In this sample, this clonotype turned up many times. The chain employs TRBV5-1 and TRBJ2-7; TRBD1 aligns across 10 bases. Germline assignment: CDR1 SGHRS and CDR2 YFSETQ. The V segment lost 5 bases and the J segment 2 bases; nucleotides outside the gene matches: 4. This CDR3 is built from 14 residues. The CDR3 sequence: CASSQTGGTYEQYF. DNA for the CDR3: TGCGCCAGCAGTCAGACAGGGGGCACCTACGAGCAGTACTTC.